The rows below give T cell receptor beta chains drawn from one sample of a study of tumor-infiltrating lymphocytes in primary liver carcinoma. TCRdb reprocessed the multiplex PCR reads with MiXCR, giving one entry per CDR3 protein. The sample carries more than 60,000 distinct CDR3 sequences, approximately 74% recorded once. Specimen: liver tumor tissue from sampling region 4. Receptors were obtained from a middle-aged man with primary liver carcinoma and hepatitis B virus infection. The CDR3 runs from the conserved cysteine through the conserved F or W. The D gene is left open where the match is weak. Some rows have no size entry. The others give once, few or many, or a class for an expanded clone.

j_call d_call clone_size v_call cdr3_nt cdr3_aa
TRBJ2-2 TRBD1 NA TRBV11-2 TGTGCCAGCTGCTTTGATCGGGACAGGGTTGGCACCGGGAAGCTGTTTTTT CASCFDRDRVGTGKLFF
TRBJ1-6 TRBD1 NA TRBV6-5 TGTGCCAGCAGTTCAGGGGGGGGGGGAGGTGGCTCACCCCTCCACTTT CASSSGGGGGGSPLHF
TRBJ2-5 NA NA TRBV10-1 TGCTCCAGCAGTCGCCAAGGACGAGAGACTCAGTACTTC CSSSRQGRETQYF
TRBJ2-7 NA NA TRBV11-1 TGTGCCAGCAGTCCTGCAGGGGTCTTCTACGAGCAGCACTTT CASSPAGVFYEQHF
TRBJ1-5 NA NA TRBV4-1 TGCGCCAGAAGCCAAGAGGGAGAAAGAACCAAGGAGGGAGATACGCAGCATTTT CARSQEGERTKEGDTQHF
TRBJ2-7 NA NA TRBV4-1 TGCGACAGTAGCCAAGATTTTAGGGGAAGCTCCTACGAGCAGTACTTC CDSSQDFRGSSYEQYF
TRBJ2-5 NA NA TRBV28 TGTGCCAGCAGTATGAGACTAGTGGGAGGCGAACGGACCCAGTACTTC CASSMRLVGGERTQYF
TRBJ2-5 NA many TRBV19 TGTGCCAGTAGGCAGTCGGGGGAGACCCAGTACTTC CASRQSGETQYF
TRBJ2-3 NA NA TRBV5-1 TGCGCCAGCAGCTTGGTTAGGGGCCGCACAGATACGCAGTATTTT CASSLVRGRTDTQYF
TRBJ2-1 NA NA TRBV6-1 TGTGTCAGCAGTGAACGAAGCGGAGGGTACAATGAGCAATTCTTC CVSSERSGGYNEQFF
TRBJ2-1 TRBD2 NA TRBV6-1 TGTGCCAGCAATTACGGGACTAGCGGGAATGAGGAGTTCTTC CASNYGTSGNEEFF
TRBJ1-5 TRBD1 few TRBV20-1 TGCAGTGCTCCAGCACAGGGGAGAGTTAGAGATCAGCCCCAGCATTTT CSAPAQGRVRDQPQHF
TRBJ2-5 TRBD2 NA TRBV11-2 TGTGCCAGCAGCTTAGGACCGCTGGGACTAGCGGTACGTGAGACCCGGTACTTC CASSLGPLGLAVRETRYF
TRBJ2-1 NA NA TRBV6-5 TGTGCCACCACCGATGGGGATGAGCAGTTATTC CATTDGDEQLF
TRBJ2-1 TRBD2 many TRBV10-3 TGTGCCACCTTGCGGCCTAGCGGATACAATGAGCAGTTCTTC CATLRPSGYNEQFF
TRBJ2-1 NA NA TRBV12-3/TRBV12-4 TGTGCCAGCAGTTTTCCTACTACCTCCGGGAGTTCCTACAATGAGCAGTTCTTC CASSFPTTSGSSYNEQFF
TRBJ1-4 NA NA TRBV12-3/TRBV12-4 TGTGCCAGCAGTTTAGCGCTAGAAGAAAAAGTGCTTTTT CASSLALEEKVLF
TRBJ2-1 NA many TRBV5-1 TGCGCCAGCAGCTTAGGCGGTGCAGAGTATGAGCAGTTCTTC CASSLGGAEYEQFF
TRBJ2-7 NA NA TRBV3-1 TGTGCCAGCAGCCACGGACAGCGTAGCTCCTACGAGCAATACTTC CASSHGQRSSYEQYF
TRBJ2-6 NA NA TRBV11-3 TGTGTCAGCAGCGACAGAGCCGGGGCTAACGTCCTGACTTTC CVSSDRAGANVLTF
TRBJ2-6 NA NA TRBV6-1 TGTGCCAGCAGTGAAAGGGACCAATACTCTGGGGGCAACGTCCTGACTTTC CASSERDQYSGGNVLTF
TRBJ2-7 NA medium-sized TRBV11-2 TGTGCCAGCACCCGACGGGGGACGTTCTCCTACGAGCAGTACTTC CASTRRGTFSYEQYF
TRBJ1-1 NA NA TRBV11-2 TGTGTCATCAGCCCGGGGGGTAGGGGGGCGGCTAGCGACACTGAAGCTTTCTTT CVISPGGRGAASDTEAFF
TRBJ2-3 TRBD2 NA TRBV7-8 TGTGCTAGCAGCTTAGGACTAGGCACAGATATGCAGTATTTT CASSLGLGTDMQYF
TRBJ1-1 NA many TRBV6-6 TGTGCCAGCAGTTACGACCCTCCTAGGGCTTTCTTT CASSYDPPRAFF